This T cell receptor beta chain was sequenced for a study of T cell repertoires in cytomegalovirus infection. Study as a whole: Public TCR beta signature analysis indicated the presence of both CMV infection and matching HLA type.

V lost 5 bases to trimming and J lost 3 bases; unmatched junction nucleotides: 7. CDR3 length: 17 residues. This clonotype came up a few times. Its antigen remains unknown. TCRdb independently ran MiXCR on the reads; one entry per CDR3 protein. The data show about 570,000 distinct CDR3 sequences, 35% to 50% seen once. Study results and caveats: Totalled public TCR beta family frequency picked out people who carried CMV plus the relevant HLA. In two of eight donors, the top clonotype was HLA-C-restricted CMV-specific.

The TCR originated in a human donor in good health (CMV status not recorded). Some clones in this sample may be carry-over from other donors' samples. This chain uses TRBV12-3 or TRBV12-4 with TRBJ2-1; TRBD2 aligns across 13 bases. The sample consisted of cultured PBMCs, taken from culture after CMV antigen stimulation. As DNA, the CDR3 is TGTGCCAGCAGTCGACTAGCGGGAGGTAACTACTACAATGAGCAGTTCTTC. It yields the protein CASSRLAGGNYYNEQFF.